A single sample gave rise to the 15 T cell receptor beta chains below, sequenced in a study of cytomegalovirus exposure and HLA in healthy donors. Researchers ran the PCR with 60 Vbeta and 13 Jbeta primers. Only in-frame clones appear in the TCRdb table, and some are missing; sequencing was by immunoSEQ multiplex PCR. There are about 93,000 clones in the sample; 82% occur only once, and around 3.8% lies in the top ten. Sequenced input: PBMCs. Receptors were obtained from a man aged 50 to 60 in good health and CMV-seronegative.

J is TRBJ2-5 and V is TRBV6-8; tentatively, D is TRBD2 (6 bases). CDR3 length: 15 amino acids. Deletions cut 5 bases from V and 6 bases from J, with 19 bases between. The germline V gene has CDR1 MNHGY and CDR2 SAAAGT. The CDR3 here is CASSQGLNRGKTQYF. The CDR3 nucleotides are TGTGCCAGCAGTCAAGGACTTAATCGGGGGAAGACCCAGTACTTC.

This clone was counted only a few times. DNA for the CDR3: TGTGCCAGCAGTTACTCGCGGGAGCAGTACTTC. Protein: CASSYSREQYF. The genes are TRBV6-6 and TRBJ2-7; D ambiguous. The CDR3 covers 11 residues. Germline V gives CDR1 MNHNY, CDR2 SVGAGI (reference sequence). The V end was cut by 0 bases, the J end by 7 bases, with 4 bases between.

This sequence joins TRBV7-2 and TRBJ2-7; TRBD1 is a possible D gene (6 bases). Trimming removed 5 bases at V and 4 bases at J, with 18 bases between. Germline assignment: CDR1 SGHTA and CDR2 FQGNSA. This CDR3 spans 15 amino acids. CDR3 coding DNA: TGTGCCAGCAGCGCCACCGGGACAACACCTTACGAGCAGTACTTC. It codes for CASSATGTTPYEQYF.

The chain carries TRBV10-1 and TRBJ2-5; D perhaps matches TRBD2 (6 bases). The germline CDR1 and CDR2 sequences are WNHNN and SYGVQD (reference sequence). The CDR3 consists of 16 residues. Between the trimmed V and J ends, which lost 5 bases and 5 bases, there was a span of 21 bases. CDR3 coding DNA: TGCGCCAGCAGTCCTACGACCACTAGCCGGGGGGAGACCCAGTACTTC. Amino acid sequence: CASSPTTTSRGETQYF.

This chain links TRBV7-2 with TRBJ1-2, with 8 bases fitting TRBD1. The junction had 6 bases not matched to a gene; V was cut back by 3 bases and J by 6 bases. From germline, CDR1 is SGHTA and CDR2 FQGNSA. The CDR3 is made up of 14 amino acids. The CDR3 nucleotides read TGTGCCAGCAGCTTTAGACGACAGGGGAATGGCTACACCTTC. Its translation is CASSFRRQGNGYTF.

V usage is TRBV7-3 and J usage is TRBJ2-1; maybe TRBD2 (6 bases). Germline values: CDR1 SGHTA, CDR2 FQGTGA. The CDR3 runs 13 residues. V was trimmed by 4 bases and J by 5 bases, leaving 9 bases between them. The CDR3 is CASSYGGNNEQFF. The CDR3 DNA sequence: TGTGCCAGCAGCTATGGAGGGAACAATGAGCAGTTCTTC. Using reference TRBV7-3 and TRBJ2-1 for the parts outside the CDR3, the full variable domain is GAGVSQTPSNKVTEKGKYVELRCDPISGHTALYWYRQSLGQGPEFLIYFQGTGAADDSGLPNDRFFAVRPEGSVSTLKIQRTERGDSAVYLCASSYGGNNEQFFGPGTRLTVL.

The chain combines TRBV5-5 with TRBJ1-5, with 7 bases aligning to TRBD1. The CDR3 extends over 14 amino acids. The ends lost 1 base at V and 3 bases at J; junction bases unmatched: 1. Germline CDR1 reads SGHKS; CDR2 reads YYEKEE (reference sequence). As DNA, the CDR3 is TGTGCCAGCAGCTTGCAGGGGGTCAATCAGCCCCAGCATTTT. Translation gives CASSLQGVNQPQHF.

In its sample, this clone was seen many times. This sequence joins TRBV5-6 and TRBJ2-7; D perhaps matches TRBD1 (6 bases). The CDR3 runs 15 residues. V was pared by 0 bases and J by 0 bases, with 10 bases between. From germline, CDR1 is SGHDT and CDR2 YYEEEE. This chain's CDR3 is CASSLEGVPSYEQYF. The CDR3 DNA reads TGTGCCAGCAGCTTGGAGGGGGTTCCCTCCTACGAGCAGTACTTC.

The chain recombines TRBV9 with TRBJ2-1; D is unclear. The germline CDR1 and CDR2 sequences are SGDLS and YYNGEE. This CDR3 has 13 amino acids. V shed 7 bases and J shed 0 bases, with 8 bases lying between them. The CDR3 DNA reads TGTGCCAGCGGCAGTTTCTCCTACAATGAGCAGTTCTTC. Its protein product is CASGSFSYNEQFF.

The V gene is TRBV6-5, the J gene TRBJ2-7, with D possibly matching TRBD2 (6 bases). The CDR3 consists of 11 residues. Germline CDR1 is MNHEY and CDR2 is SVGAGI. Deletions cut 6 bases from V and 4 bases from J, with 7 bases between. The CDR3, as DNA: TGTGCCAGCAGGGGGACTTACGAGCAGTACTTC. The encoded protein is CASRGTYEQYF.

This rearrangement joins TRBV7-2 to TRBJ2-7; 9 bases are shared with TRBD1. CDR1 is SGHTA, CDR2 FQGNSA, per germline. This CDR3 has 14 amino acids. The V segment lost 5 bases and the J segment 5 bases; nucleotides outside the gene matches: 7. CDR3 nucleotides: TGTGCCAGCAGCCTCCGGGACAGGGTTGACGAGCAGTACTTC. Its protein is CASSLRDRVDEQYF.

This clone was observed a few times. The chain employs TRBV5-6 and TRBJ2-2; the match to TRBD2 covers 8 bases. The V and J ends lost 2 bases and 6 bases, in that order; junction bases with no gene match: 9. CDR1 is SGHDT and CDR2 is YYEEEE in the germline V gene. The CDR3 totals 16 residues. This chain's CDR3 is CASSLDSGLASGELFF. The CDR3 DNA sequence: TGTGCCAGCAGCTTAGATTCTGGACTAGCTTCCGGGGAGCTGTTTTTT. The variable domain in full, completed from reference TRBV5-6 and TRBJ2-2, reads DAGVTQSPTHLIKTRGQQVTLRCSPKSGHDTVSWYQQALGQGPQFIFQYYEEEERQRGNFPDRFSGHQFPNYSSELNVNALLLGDSALYLCASSLDSGLASGELFFGEGSRLTVL.

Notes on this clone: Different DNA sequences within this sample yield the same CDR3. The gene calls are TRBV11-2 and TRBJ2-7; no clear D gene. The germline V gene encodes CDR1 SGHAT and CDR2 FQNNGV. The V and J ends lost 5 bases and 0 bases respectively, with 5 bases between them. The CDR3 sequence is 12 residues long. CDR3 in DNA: TGTGCCAGCAGCCCTAGCTCCTACGAGCAGTACTTC. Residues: CASSPSSYEQYF.

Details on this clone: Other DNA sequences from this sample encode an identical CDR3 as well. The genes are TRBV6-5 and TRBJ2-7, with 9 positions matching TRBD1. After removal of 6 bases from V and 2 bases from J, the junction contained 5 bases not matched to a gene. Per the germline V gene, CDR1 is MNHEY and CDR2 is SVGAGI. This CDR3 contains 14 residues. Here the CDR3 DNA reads TGTGCCAGCAGAGAAGACAGGGGGGCCTACGAGCAGTACTTC. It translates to CASREDRGAYEQYF.

The CDR3 sequence: CASSLGIAGTGYHQETQYF. CDR3 DNA: TGTGCCAGCAGCTTAGGTATCGCTGGGACAGGGTACCACCAAGAGACCCAGTACTTC. The rearrangement joins TRBV7-9 to TRBJ2-5; 9 bases fit TRBD1. The J segment lost 0 bases and the V segment lost 1 base, leaving 12 bases of the junction unmatched. The germline CDR1 and CDR2 sequences are SEHNR and FQNEAQ (reference sequence). There are 19 residues in the CDR3. The whole variable domain, remainder taken from reference TRBV7-9 and TRBJ2-5, is DTGVSQNPRHKITKRGQNVTFRCDPISEHNRLYWYRQTLGQGPEFLTYFQNEAQLEKSRLLSDRFSAERPKGSFSTLEIQRTEQGDSAMYLCASSLGIAGTGYHQETQYFGPGTRLLVL.